What follows are 18 T cell receptor beta chains derived from one specimen sequenced in a study of cytomegalovirus exposure and HLA in healthy donors. Method: immunoSEQ multiplex PCR; TCRdb's copy keeps in-frame clones and lacks some. Of 300,000 or so clones in the sample, 88% were seen once. The sequenced material came from PBMCs. These receptor sequences come from a man younger than 40 in good health and CMV-seronegative.

This rearrangement joins TRBV4-2 to TRBJ1-3; D might be TRBD1 (6 bases). Germline CDR1 and CDR2: LGHNA and YNFKEQ. The CDR3 loop spans 16 amino acids. Between the trimmed V and J ends, which lost 5 bases and 3 bases, there was a span of 17 bases. The CDR3 nucleotides are TGTGCCAGCAGCTTAGGGGGGGGGCTTGGTGGAAACACCATATATTTT. Protein sequence: CASSLGGGLGGNTIYF.

The chain recombines TRBV7-2 with TRBJ2-6, with 9 positions matching TRBD1. The CDR3 covers 15 residues. V lost 4 bases, J lost 4 bases, and 2 bases stayed unmatched. Per the germline V gene, CDR1 is SGHTA and CDR2 is FQGNSA. The CDR3 here is CASSWTGVGANVLTF. CDR3 DNA: TGTGCCAGCAGCTGGACAGGGGTCGGGGCCAACGTCCTGACTTTC.

The chain is built from TRBV5-6 and TRBJ2-1; 7 bases line up with TRBD1. There are 15 residues in the CDR3. V dropped 2 bases and J dropped 5; count of bases not matched to a gene: 7. The V gene's germline CDR1 is SGHDT and CDR2 YYEEEE. CDR3 protein: CASSLGTEYHNEQFF. CDR3 nucleotide sequence: TGTGCCAGCAGCTTAGGGACAGAATACCACAATGAGCAGTTCTTC.

The gene calls are TRBV4-3 and TRBJ1-1, with TRBD1 matching over 10 bases. This CDR3 comprises 16 residues. CDR1 and CDR2 from the germline V gene are LGHNA and YSLEER. Trimming cost V 1 base and J 4 bases; bases outside gene matches: 6. The CDR3 DNA follows: TGCGCCAGCAGCCAAGGAGAGGGACAGGGGACCACTGAAGCTTTCTTT. This sequence encodes CASSQGEGQGTTEAFF.

This clone was counted once. V and J are TRBV4-3 and TRBJ2-2; the match to TRBD2 covers 12 bases. This CDR3 has 17 residues. The J segment lost 5 bases and the V segment lost 5 bases, leaving 9 bases of the junction unmatched. The germline CDR1 and CDR2 sequences are LGHNA and YSLEER. Here the CDR3 reads CASSFTSGGLGTGELFF. CDR3 DNA: TGCGCCAGCAGCTTTACTAGCGGGGGGCTGGGGACCGGGGAGCTGTTTTTT.

V usage is TRBV11-2 and J usage is TRBJ1-1; possible D gene TRBD1, 6 bases. The CDR3 runs 16 residues. Germline lookup yields CDR1 SGHAT and CDR2 FQNNGV. The V end lost 1 base, the J end lost 0 bases, and 12 bases lay between the germline ends. The CDR3 DNA follows: TGTGCCAGCAGCTTAGCTCCTCGGACAGTGAACACTGAAGCTTTCTTT. It translates to CASSLAPRTVNTEAFF.

This clone was seen a single time. The chain recombines TRBV2 with TRBJ2-1; possible D gene TRBD1, 5 bases. The CDR3 extends over 16 amino acids. Trimming removed 3 bases at V and 4 bases at J, with 16 bases between. The germline CDR1 and CDR2 sequences are SNHLY and FYNNEI. The CDR3 sequence is CASSEALQAPYNEQFF. The CDR3 DNA reads TGTGCCAGCAGTGAGGCCCTACAGGCTCCTTACAATGAGCAGTTCTTC.

The chain joins TRBV7-9 to TRBJ1-1, with D possibly being TRBD1 (6 bases). Germline V lookup: CDR1 SEHNR, CDR2 FQNEAQ (reference sequence). V lost 4 bases to trimming and J lost 1 base, with 7 bases between them. CDR3 size: 13 residues. The CDR3 nucleotides are TGTGCCAGCAGCTACAGGGAGAACACTGAAGCTTTCTTT. The encoded protein is CASSYRENTEAFF.

The DNA of the CDR3 is TGTGCCAGCTCACCCCTGCCGTTGGGGGGACAAGAGACCCAGTACTTC. It codes for CASSPLPLGGQETQYF. The chain links TRBV18 to TRBJ2-5; perhaps TRBD2 as D (6 bases). Germline assignment: CDR1 KGHSH and CDR2 LQKENI. The CDR3 sequence is 16 residues long. The V end was cut by 3 bases, the J end by 2 bases, with 16 bases between.

The chain employs TRBV4-2 and TRBJ1-4, with TRBD1 identical over 9 bases. V gave up 4 bases and J gave up 3 bases; unmatched junction bases: 12. Germline values: CDR1 LGHNA, CDR2 YNFKEQ. This CDR3 is built from 18 residues. CDR3 loop: CASSRVPGQGPANEKLFF. Here the CDR3 DNA reads TGTGCCAGCAGCCGAGTCCCGGGACAGGGACCGGCTAATGAAAAACTGTTTTTT.

CDR3 nucleotide sequence: TGCGCCAGCAGCTGGGAGGGGAGAAACGAGCAGTACTTC. Encoded protein: CASSWEGRNEQYF. The rearrangement uses TRBV5-1 and TRBJ2-7; the match to TRBD2 covers 7 bases. The CDR3 has 13 amino acids. Unmatched junction bases numbered 5, after V lost 3 bases and J lost 5 bases. CDR1 and CDR2 (germline): SGHRS, YFSETQ.

Remarks on this clone: Other DNA sequences in the sample encode the same CDR3. This chain joins TRBV20-1 and TRBJ2-1; D gene unclear. Trimming left V 6 bases short and J 5 bases short, with 8 bases between. Germline loops: CDR1 DFQATT, CDR2 SNEGSKA (reference sequence). The CDR3 contains 11 residues. CDR3 nucleotides: TGCAGTGCGACGGGTGACAATGAGCAGTTCTTC. Protein: CSATGDNEQFF.

The CDR3 bases are TGTGCCAGCAGCACAGGCTACAATGAGCAGTTCTTC. Translating gives CASSTGYNEQFF. The V and J genes are TRBV27 and TRBJ2-1, with D tentatively TRBD1 (5 bases). The CDR3 has 12 amino acids. The V end was cut by 6 bases, the J end by 3 bases, with 6 bases between. Germline V gene data show CDR1 as MNHEY and CDR2 as SMNVEV (reference sequence).

This clone appeared a single time. V usage is TRBV18 and J usage is TRBJ1-1; 12 bases align to TRBD1. Trimming took 3 bases from V and 5 from J; bases not matched to a gene: 16. Germline CDR1 KGHSH, CDR2 LQKENI. The CDR3 is made up of 19 amino acids. The CDR3 nucleotides are TGTGCCAGCTCACCCCTGACCGGGACAGGGGGCTCAAGGGGGACTGAAGCTTTCTTT. Encoded protein: CASSPLTGTGGSRGTEAFF. Variable domain in full (rest from reference TRBV18 and TRBJ1-1): NAGVMQNPRHLVRRRGQEARLRCSPMKGHSHVYWYRQLPEEGLKFMVYLQKENIIDESGMPKERFSAEFPKEGPSILRIQQVVRGDSAAYFCASSPLTGTGGSRGTEAFFGQGTRLTVV.

The chain uses TRBV11-1 and TRBJ2-3, with TRBD2 matching over 8 bases. This CDR3 is 14 amino acids long. V lost 1 base, J lost 6 bases, and 3 bases stayed unmatched. Germline CDR1 and CDR2: SGHAT and FQDESV (reference sequence). In DNA form, the CDR3 reads TGTGCCAGCAGCTTAGGCGGGGGGAGGGATACGCAGTATTTT. Encoded protein: CASSLGGGRDTQYF.

The chain couples TRBV6-6 to TRBJ2-3, with a tentative D call TRBD1 (5 bases). The CDR3 is made up of 15 amino acids. Germline CDR1 MNHNY, CDR2 SVGAGI (reference sequence). The V end lost 0 bases, the J end lost 2 bases, and 9 bases lay between the germline ends. In DNA form, the CDR3 reads TGTGCCAGCAGTTACTCCAGGGATAACACAGATACGCAGTATTTT. It translates to CASSYSRDNTDTQYF.

This sequence joins TRBV11-2 and TRBJ2-3; D may be TRBD2 (6 bases). With 4 bases removed from V and 7 bases from J, the gap between germline ends came to 18 bases. CDR3 length: 15 amino acids. Germline lookup yields CDR1 SGHAT and CDR2 FQNNGV. CDR3 sequence (DNA): TGTGCCAGCAGCTACCGGGACTCCCCCGTCTATACGCAGTATTTT. Its protein is CASSYRDSPVYTQYF. The variable domain in full, with the rest retrieved from reference TRBV11-2 and TRBJ2-3, is EAGVAQSPRYKIIEKRQSVAFWCNPISGHATLYWYQQILGQGPKLLIQFQNNGVVDDSQLPKDRFSAERLKGVDSTLKIQPAKLEDSAVYLCASSYRDSPVYTQYFGPGTRLTVL.

This chain uses TRBV5-1 with TRBJ1-1; 8 bases match TRBD1. V was pared by 6 bases and J by 6 bases, with 13 bases of the junction left unmatched. Germline CDR1 SGHRS, CDR2 YFSETQ. The CDR3 contains 15 residues. Written as DNA, the CDR3 is TGCGCCAGCACCCAGGGGGCTATAGGTGCGGCTGAAGCTTTCTTT. Translated: CASTQGAIGAAEAFF.